The clone carrying this TCR beta chain was detected once. The V gene's germline CDR1 is LNHDA and CDR2 SQIVND (reference sequence). V lost 6 bases and J 7 bases, leaving 13 bases between the germline ends. This CDR3 spans 13 amino acids. The repertoire was sequenced with immunoSEQ multiplex PCR; TCRdb's copy has only in-frame clones and lacks some. The profile shows over 90,000 clones, less than 95% of them singletons. The data originate from a study of cytomegalovirus exposure and HLA in healthy donors. The sample taken for sequencing was PBMCs. This clonotype was obtained from a woman younger than 35 in good health and CMV-seronegative. V and J are TRBV19 and TRBJ2-1; maybe TRBD1 (8 bases). DNA of the CDR3: TGTGCCAGTAGCTACAGGGGGGGGAATGAGCAGTTCTTC. Translation gives CASSYRGGNEQFF.